This T cell receptor (beta chain) was retrieved from a study of identical twins. Whole-study results and caveats: There was more out-of-frame TCR alpha sharing in monozygotic twins than models estimated.

The CDR3 sequence is 17 residues long. From germline, CDR1 is LGHDT and CDR2 YNNKEL (reference sequence). V was pared by 1 base and J by 4 bases, with 4 bases of the junction left unmatched. TCRdb reanalysed the 5' RACE reads using MiXCR and keeps one entry per CDR3 protein. The sample lists more than 400,000 distinct CDR3 sequences; 12% to 15% were seen once. A few counts support this clonotype. The target antigen is unknown. With no exceptions, donors were healthy Caucasians. This same sample was also taken into another study, of yellow fever vaccine responses in identical twins.

V is TRBV3-1 and J is TRBJ1-4, with TRBD1 matching 12 bases. The clonotype was recovered from a woman between 18 and 29 years old in good health. The sample taken for sequencing was CD4+ T cells sorted from blood. DNA of the CDR3: TGTGCCAGCAGCCAAGGGGACAGGGGGCGCTTTAATGAAAAACTGTTTTTT. It translates to CASSQGDRGRFNEKLFF.